The next 3 T cell receptor beta chains were all read from a single sample in a study of T-cell reconstitution after alpha-beta-depleted transplantation in children. The TCRbeta library incorporated unique molecular identifiers. TCRdb redid the calling of the PCR reads with MiXCR, one entry per CDR3 protein. This table holds some 240,000 distinct CDR3 sequences, 7.5% to 10% found once. Specimen: PBMCs from the stem cell graft donor, collected from the stem cell graft. The receptors here all came from a human donor who donated a stem cell graft to a child with SCID.

In the case of this clonotype: Germline is not matched at one junction end, which may reflect a read error. The CDR3 reads CCARDSGTGTYTGELFF. DNA of the CDR3: TGCTGTGCTAGAGATTCGGGGACAGGGACATACACCGGGGAGCTGTTTTTT. The rearrangement uses TRBV20-1 and TRBJ2-2; TRBD1 matches at 9 bases. Germline V gene data show CDR1 as DFQATT and CDR2 as SNEGSKA (reference sequence). This CDR3 comprises 17 residues.

This clonotype was seen many times. DNA for the CDR3: TGCGCCAGCAGCCCCATACGGAGGGGCATGAACACTGAAGCTTTCTTT. Amino acids: CASSPIRRGMNTEAFF. The chain links TRBV5-1 to TRBJ1-1; maybe TRBD1 (5 bases). Trimming cost V 4 bases and J 0 bases, with 16 bases left between them. The CDR3 spans 16 residues. Germline V gives CDR1 SGHRS, CDR2 YFSETQ.

This clonotype was detected many times. The J gene is TRBJ2-5, the V gene TRBV20-1, with 8 bases aligning to TRBD1. Germline CDR1 is DFQATT and CDR2 is SNEGSKA (reference sequence). The CDR3 spans 13 residues. V trimming: 4 bases; J trimming: 5 bases; junction bases outside the gene matches: 6. The CDR3 nucleotides are TGCAGTGCTAATCAACAGGGGGTTGAGACCCAGTACTTC. This gives the protein CSANQQGVETQYF.